This T cell receptor beta chain was captured by sequencing in a study of T cells after yellow fever vaccination. Study-level points and caveats: Overall, a small share of clonotypes was seen in both CD4 and CD8 compartments. Abundant clonotypes (contaminants from the bulk population) could be present in FACS-sorted repertoires. Weaker overall, the secondary response nonetheless peaked faster (day 5 versus 15).

Trimming pared 4 bases from V and 2 bases from J, leaving 19 bases between. The CDR3 is 17 amino acids. Germline loops: CDR1 LNHDA, CDR2 SQIVND (reference sequence). This clonotype was found a few times. Its antigen is unknown. 5'RACE template switching produced TCR cDNA carrying a universal primer site and UMIs. TCRdb analysed the 5' RACE reads with MiXCR anew, one entry per CDR3 protein. Of about 250,000 distinct CDR3 sequences in the sample, approximately 3.5% were seen once. The sequencing used PBMCs, collected 15 days after the yellow fever booster vaccination. The sequence was collected from a young man who received the YFV17D yellow fever vaccine. The chain uses TRBV19 and TRBJ2-3, with D possibly matching TRBD2 (6 bases). Here the CDR3 DNA reads TGTGCCAGTAGTAGTCTGGACTACGGCGTTAACACAGATACGCAGTATTTT. Protein: CASSSLDYGVNTDTQYF.